The source of this T cell receptor (beta chain) is a study of blood T cell repertoires in COVID-19. Here immunoSEQ multiplex PCR was the method, and the copy in TCRdb shows in-frame clones only, minus some. The sample contains some 200,000 clones, approximately 80% of which appear only once. Germline CDR1 SGHTA, CDR2 FQGNSA. The CDR3 contains 15 residues. Trimming left V 1 base short and J 4 bases short, with 13 bases between. The gene calls are TRBV7-2 and TRBJ1-1, with D perhaps matching TRBD1 (6 bases). The sequenced material came from PBMCs or T cells enriched from blood (not recorded which). The clonotype comes from a woman between 45 and 65 years old with acute COVID-19. The CDR3 sequence is CASSLVALQGTEAFF. CDR3 nucleotides: TGTGCCAGCAGCTTAGTTGCCCTACAGGGCACTGAAGCTTTCTTT.